This TCR beta chain appears in the sequencing data of a study of T cell responses to AZD1222 COVID-19 vaccine (dated by TCRdb to about 2021). Study-level background: AZD1222 recipients whose second dose came at about 4 weeks and those whose second dose came at about 12 weeks were combined into one group, since spike-specific TCR depth and breadth did not differ between the two schedules. Trial participants were enrolled by age into subgroups of 18-55, 56-69 and 70-plus years, and roughly 150, 30 and 60 TCR-sequenced participants, respectively, were included in these subgroups. A total of under 250 trial participants underwent TCR sequencing, of whom 207 had received two doses of AZD1222 and approximately 25 had received two doses of the MenACWY control vaccine. The study at large found these results: The 56-69-year group was small, and its depth increase did not reach significance, likely because of low power. Participants were mostly white British and included more females than males, and it was suggested by the authors that clonal diversity may have been underestimated. After two AZD1222 doses, both the breadth and the depth of spike-specific TCRs were significantly higher than at day 0 and than in MenACWY recipients. Conclusions about previously exposed vaccinees were limited because only six or seven AZD1222 recipients were SARS-CoV-2 seropositive at baseline. No day 14 peak-response samples were available, so repertoires were characterized only after the peak T cell response. The vaccine-associated CD4 TCRs covered the entire spike protein, and the dominant responses fell in regions 160-218 and 743-854. Reportedly, close to half of the unique spike-specific TCRs recognized epitopes lying outside the regions that are mutated in the B.1.351 and B.1.1.7 variants.

This sample's time point label indicates: baseline before first vaccination. The vaccinee samples were drawn from two UK trials, COV001 and COV002, one of which was a single-blind randomized controlled phase 2/3 trial testing AZD1222 (ChAdOx1 nCoV-19) in healthy adults. For TCRbeta chain sequencing, PBMC samples were collected from trial participants at day 0 and at day 28 after the second dose. This clone showed up just once. Its antigen is still unknown. No base quality information exists; no much larger clone differs at one position. The CDR3 regions of human TCRbeta chains were analyzed by immunosequencing. The study's own analysis went as follows. Repertoire TCRs were checked for matches against a reference library of SARS-CoV-2-specific TCRs that had been generated using the MIRA antigen-specificity platform. Breadth was defined as the fraction of unique TCRs that were SARS-CoV-2-associated. Depth was defined as the fraction of total T cells that were SARS-CoV-2-associated. Each spike-specific TCR was assigned to its reactive spike region and to a CD4 or CD8 class using the MIRA data. Log10-transformed breadth and depth values were compared by one-way ANOVA with Sidak's multiple comparisons tests. Not all clones reach the TCRdb copy of this immuneACCESS table, which keeps in-frame sequences only. Checked studies attribute under half of the gap to unresolved V genes and leave the rest unexplained. V, J and clone size are those of that table, while D and trimming were read from the DNA. The table for this sample lists about 140,000 clones; about 93% of them were counted only once. Jointly, the top ten make up 7.5% to 9.5% of the sample.

From the cysteine up to the phenylalanine, the CDR3 has a length of 13 residues. This entry keeps only the CDR3 DNA: 39 bases, framed from base 1. V drops 1 base and J drops 5 bases, leaving 7 bases in between. The germline V gene encodes CDR1 SGHNT and CDR2 YENEEA. Material: peripheral blood, obtained on day 0 of AZD1222 vaccination. The rearranged chain carries TRBV11-3 and TRBJ2-3, with the D gene too uncertain to name. This TCR derives from an adult in good health. The DNA sequence is TGTGCCAGCAGCTTAGGACCGTTAGATACGCAGTATTTT. Its protein is CASSLGPLDTQYF.